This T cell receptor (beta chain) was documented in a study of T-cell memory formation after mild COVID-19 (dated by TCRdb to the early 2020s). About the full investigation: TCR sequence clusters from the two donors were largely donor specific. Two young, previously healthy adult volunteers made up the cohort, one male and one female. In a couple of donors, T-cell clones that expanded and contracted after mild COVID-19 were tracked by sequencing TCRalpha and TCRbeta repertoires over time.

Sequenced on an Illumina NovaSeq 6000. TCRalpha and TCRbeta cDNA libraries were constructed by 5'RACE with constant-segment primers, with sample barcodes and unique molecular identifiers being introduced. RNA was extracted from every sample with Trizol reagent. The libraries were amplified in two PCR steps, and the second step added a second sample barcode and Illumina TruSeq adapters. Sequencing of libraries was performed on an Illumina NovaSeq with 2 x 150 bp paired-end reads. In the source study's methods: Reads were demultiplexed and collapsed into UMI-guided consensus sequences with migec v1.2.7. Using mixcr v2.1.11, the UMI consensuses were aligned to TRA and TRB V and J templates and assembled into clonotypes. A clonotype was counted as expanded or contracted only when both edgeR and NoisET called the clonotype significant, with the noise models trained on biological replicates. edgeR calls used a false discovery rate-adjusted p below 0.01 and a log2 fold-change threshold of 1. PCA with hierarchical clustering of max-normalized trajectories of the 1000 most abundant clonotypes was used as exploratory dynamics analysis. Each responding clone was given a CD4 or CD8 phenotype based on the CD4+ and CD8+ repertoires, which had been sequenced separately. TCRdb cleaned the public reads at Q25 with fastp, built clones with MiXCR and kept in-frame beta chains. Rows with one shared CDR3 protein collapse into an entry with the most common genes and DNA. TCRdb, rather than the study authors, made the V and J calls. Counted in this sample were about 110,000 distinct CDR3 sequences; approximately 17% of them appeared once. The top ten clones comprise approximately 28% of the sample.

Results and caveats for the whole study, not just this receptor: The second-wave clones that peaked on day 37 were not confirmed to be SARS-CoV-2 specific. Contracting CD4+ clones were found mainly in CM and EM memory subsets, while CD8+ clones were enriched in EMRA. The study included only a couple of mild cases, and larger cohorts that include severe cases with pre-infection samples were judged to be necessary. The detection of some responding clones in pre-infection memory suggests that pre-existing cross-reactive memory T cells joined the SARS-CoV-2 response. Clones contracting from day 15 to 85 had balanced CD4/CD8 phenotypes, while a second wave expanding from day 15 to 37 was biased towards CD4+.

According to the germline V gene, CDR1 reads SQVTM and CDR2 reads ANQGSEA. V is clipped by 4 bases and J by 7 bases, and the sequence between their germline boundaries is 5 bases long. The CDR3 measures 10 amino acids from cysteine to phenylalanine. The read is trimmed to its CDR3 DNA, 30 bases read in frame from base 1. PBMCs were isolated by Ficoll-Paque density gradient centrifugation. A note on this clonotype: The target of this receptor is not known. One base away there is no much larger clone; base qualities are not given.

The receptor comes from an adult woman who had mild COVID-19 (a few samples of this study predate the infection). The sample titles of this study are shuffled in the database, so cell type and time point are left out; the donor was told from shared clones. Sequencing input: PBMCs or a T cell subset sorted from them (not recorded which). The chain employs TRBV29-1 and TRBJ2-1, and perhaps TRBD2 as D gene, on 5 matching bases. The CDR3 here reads CSVAGNEQFF. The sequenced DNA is TGCAGCGTTGCGGGGAATGAGCAGTTCTTC.